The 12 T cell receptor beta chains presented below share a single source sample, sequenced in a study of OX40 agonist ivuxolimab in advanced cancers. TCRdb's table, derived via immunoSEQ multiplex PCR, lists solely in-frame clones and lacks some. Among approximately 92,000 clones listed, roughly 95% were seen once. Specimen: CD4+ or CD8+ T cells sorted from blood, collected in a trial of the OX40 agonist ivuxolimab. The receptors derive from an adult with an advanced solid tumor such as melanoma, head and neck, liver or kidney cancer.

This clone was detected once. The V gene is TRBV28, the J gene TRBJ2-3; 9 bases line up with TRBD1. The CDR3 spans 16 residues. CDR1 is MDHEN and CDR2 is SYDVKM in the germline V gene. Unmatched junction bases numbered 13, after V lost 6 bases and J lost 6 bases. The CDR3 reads CASRTPGQGILDTQYF. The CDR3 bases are TGTGCCAGCAGGACTCCGGGACAGGGAATTTTGGATACGCAGTATTTT.

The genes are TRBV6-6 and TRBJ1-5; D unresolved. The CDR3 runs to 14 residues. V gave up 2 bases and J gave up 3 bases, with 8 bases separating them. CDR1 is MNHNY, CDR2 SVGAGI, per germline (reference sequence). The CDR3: CASSYITINQPQHF. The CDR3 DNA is TGTGCCAGCAGTTACATAACAATCAATCAGCCCCAGCATTTT.

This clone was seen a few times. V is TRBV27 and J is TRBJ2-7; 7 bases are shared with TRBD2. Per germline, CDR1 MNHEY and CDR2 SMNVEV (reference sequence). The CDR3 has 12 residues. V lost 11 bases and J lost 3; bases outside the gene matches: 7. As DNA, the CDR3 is TGTGCCTCGGGAGGACTAGGCTACGAGCAGTACTTC. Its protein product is CASGGLGYEQYF.

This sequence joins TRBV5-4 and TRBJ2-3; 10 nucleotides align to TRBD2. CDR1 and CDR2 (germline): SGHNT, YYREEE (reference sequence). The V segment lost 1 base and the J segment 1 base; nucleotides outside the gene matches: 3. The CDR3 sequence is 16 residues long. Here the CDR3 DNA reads TGTGCCAGCAGCTTGCCTAGCGGGGGACGCACAGATACGCAGTATTTT. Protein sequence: CASSLPSGGRTDTQYF.

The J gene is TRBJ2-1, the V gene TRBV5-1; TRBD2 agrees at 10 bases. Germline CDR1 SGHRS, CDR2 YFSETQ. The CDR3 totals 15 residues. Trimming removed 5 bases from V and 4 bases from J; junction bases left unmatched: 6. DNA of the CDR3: TGCGCCAGCAGACCCGGACTAGCGGATTACAATGAGCAGTTCTTC. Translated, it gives CASRPGLADYNEQFF. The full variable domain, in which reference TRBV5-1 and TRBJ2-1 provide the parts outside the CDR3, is KAGVTQTPRYLIKTRGQQVTLSCSPISGHRSVSWYQQTPGQGLQFLFEYFSETQRNKGNFPGRFSGRQFSNSRSEMNVSTLELGDSALYLCASRPGLADYNEQFFGPGTRLTVL.

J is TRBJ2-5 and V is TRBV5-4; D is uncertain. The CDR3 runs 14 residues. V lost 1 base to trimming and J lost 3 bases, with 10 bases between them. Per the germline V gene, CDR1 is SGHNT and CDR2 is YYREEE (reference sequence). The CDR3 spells CASSLLGFEETQYF. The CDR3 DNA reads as TGTGCCAGCAGCTTGTTAGGTTTCGAAGAGACCCAGTACTTC.

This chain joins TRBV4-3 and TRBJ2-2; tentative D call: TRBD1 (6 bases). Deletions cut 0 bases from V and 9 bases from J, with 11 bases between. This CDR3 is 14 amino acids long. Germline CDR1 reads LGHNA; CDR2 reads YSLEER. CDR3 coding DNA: TGCGCCAGCAGCCAAGACGACAGGTTCCGGGAGCTGTTTTTT. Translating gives CASSQDDRFRELFF.

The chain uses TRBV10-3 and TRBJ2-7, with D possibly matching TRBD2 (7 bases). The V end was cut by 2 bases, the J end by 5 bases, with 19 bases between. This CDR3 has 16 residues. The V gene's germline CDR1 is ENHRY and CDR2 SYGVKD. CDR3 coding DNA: TGTGCCATCAGTGAGAGGGGGAGGGCCTGGGGCCACGAGCAGTACTTC. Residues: CAISERGRAWGHEQYF.

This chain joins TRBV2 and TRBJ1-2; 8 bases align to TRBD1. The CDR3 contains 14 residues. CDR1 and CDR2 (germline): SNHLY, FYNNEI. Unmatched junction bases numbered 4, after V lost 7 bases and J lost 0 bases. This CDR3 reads CASTGQGANYGYTF. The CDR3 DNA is TGTGCCAGCACAGGACAGGGTGCTAACTATGGCTACACCTTC.

The CDR3 coding sequence is TGTGCCAGCAGCCAAGATTTAGGGCTTGGCGCTTTCTTT. Translation: CASSQDLGLGAFF. The chain employs TRBV4-2 and TRBJ1-1; D call uncertain. The CDR3 is 13 residues long. Trimming stripped 0 bases from V and 11 bases from J, with 13 bases between. Germline V gene data show CDR1 as LGHNA and CDR2 as YNFKEQ.

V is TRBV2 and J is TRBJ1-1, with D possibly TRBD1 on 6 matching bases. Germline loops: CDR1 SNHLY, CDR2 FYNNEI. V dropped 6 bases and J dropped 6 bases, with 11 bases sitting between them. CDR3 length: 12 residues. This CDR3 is CASRATGPEAFF. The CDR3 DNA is TGTGCCAGCAGGGCGACAGGCCCTGAAGCTTTCTTT.

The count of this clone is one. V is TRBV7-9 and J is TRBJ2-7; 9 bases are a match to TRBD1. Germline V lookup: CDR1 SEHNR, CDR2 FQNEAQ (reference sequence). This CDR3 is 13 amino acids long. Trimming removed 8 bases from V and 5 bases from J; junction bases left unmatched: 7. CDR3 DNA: TGTGCCAGCTGGGGACAGGGCCGCGACGAGCAGTACTTC. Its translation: CASWGQGRDEQYF.